This TCR beta chain was sequenced for a study of T cell clonotyping in hematopoietic cell transplantation. Study-wide findings and caveats: Without cell sorting, CD4 versus CD8 contributions remain unresolved. After transplant, recipient diversity fell while pathologically expanded clonotypes grew through day 180. At the given depth, recipient repertoires were over 95% de novo clonotypes.

Clones were sequenced by immunoSEQ multiplex PCR, and TCRdb holds only the in-frame ones, with some missing. The table has about 16,000 clones, roughly 88% seen once. This clone has only one observation. Its antigen is undetermined. The origin of this receptor is a man aged 50 to 59 in good health. Some clones in this sample may be carry-over from other donors' samples. The sample consisted of peripheral blood mononuclear cells.

CDR3 residues: CASSLDTAYSPLHF. DNA for the CDR3: TGCGCCAGCAGCTTGGACACAGCCTATTCACCCCTCCACTTT. The V and J genes are TRBV5-1 and TRBJ1-6; D remains ambiguous. The CDR3 spans 14 residues. Germline CDR1 and CDR2: SGHRS and YFSETQ. The ends were cut back, 0 bases at V and 8 bases at J, with 9 bases in the middle.